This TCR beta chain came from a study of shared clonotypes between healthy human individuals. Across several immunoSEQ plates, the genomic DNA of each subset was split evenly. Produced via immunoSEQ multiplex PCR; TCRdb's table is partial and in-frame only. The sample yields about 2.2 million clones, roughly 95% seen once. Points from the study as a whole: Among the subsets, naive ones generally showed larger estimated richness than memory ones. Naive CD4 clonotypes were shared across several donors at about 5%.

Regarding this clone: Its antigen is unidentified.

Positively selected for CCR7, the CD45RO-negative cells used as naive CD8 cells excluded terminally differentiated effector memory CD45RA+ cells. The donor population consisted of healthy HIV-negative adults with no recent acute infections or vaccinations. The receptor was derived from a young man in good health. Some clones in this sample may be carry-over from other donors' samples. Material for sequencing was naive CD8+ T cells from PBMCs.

The DNA of the CDR3 is TGTGCCAGCAGTGACCCCCGGGAGGGGGACGAGCAGTACTTC. It specifies CASSDPREGDEQYF. The chain uses TRBV2 and TRBJ2-7; 8 nucleotides align to TRBD2. This CDR3 has 14 amino acids. V was clipped by 3 bases and J by 5 bases; unmatched bases: 6. Per the germline V gene, CDR1 is SNHLY and CDR2 is FYNNEI.